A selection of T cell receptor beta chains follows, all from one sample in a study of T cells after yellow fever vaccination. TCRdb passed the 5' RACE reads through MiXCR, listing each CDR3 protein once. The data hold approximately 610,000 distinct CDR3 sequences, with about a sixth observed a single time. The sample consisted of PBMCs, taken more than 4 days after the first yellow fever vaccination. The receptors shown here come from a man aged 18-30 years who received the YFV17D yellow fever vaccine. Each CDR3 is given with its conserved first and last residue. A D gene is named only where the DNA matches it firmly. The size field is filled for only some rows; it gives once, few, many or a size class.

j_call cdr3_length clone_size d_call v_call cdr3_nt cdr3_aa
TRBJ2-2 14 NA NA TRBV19 TGTGCCAGTAGTATTCAATCGAACACCGGGGAGCTGTTTTTT CASSIQSNTGELFF
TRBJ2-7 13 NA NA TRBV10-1 TGCGCCAGCAGTGAGTCGGACTCCTACGAGCAGTACTTC CASSESDSYEQYF
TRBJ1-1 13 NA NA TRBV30 TGTGCCTGTTACCGGGGGCTGCACACTGAAGCTTTCTTT CACYRGLHTEAFF
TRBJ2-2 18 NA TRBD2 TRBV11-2 TGTGCCAGCAGCCCTCTCGCCTCAGCGGGGGATGGCACCGGGGAGCTGTTTTTT CASSPLASAGDGTGELFF
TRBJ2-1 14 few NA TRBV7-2 TGTGCCAGCAGGAGGAACCTAATCGACAATGAGCAGTTCTTC CASRRNLIDNEQFF
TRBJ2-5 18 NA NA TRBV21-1 TGTGCCAGCAGCCCACCTCTCCAGAGGACAGGGGTAGGGGAGACCCAGTACTTC CASSPPLQRTGVGETQYF
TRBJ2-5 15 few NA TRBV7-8 TGTGCCAGCAGCGAGCGGACCGCGTACCAAGAGACCCAGTACTTC CASSERTAYQETQYF
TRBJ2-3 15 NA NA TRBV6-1 TGTGCCAGCAGACCCGGGACACTTAGCACAGATACGCAGTATTTT CASRPGTLSTDTQYF
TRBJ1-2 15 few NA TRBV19 TGTGCCAGTACCGCGGACCCGGGACAACACTATGGCTACACCTTC CASTADPGQHYGYTF
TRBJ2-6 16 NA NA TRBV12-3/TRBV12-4 TGTGCCAGCAGTTCCGGGTCGGTAGCTGGGGCCAACGTCCTGACTTTC CASSSGSVAGANVLTF
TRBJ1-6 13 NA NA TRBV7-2 TGTGCCAGCAGCTTAGTTTTCAATTCACCCCTCCACTTT CASSLVFNSPLHF
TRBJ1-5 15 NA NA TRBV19 TGTGCCAGTAGTATTAGGGCCCTGGGCAATCAGCCCCAGCATTTT CASSIRALGNQPQHF
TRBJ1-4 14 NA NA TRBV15 TGTGCCACCAGCAGAGAGGGTCCTAATGAAAAACTGTTTTTT CATSREGPNEKLFF
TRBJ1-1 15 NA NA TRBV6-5 TGTGCCAGCAGTTATCTACGGATCATGAACACTGAAGCTTTCTTT CASSYLRIMNTEAFF
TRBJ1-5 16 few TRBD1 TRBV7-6 TGTGCCAGCAGCCAAGGACCGGGACAGGGCAATCAGCCCCAGCATTTT CASSQGPGQGNQPQHF
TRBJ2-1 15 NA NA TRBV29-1 TGCAGCGTTGAAGCGGGGCGGGGTCACCCAGGGGAGCAGTTCTTC CSVEAGRGHPGEQFF
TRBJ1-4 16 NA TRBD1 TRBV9 TGTGCCAGCAGCGTAGACGCCCGACAGGGGAGTGAAAAACTGTTTTTT CASSVDARQGSEKLFF
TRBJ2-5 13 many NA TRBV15 TGTGCCACCAGCAGAAATCAGGGGGAGACCCAGTACTTC CATSRNQGETQYF
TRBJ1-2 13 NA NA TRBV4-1 TGCGCCAGCAGCCAAGAAGACAGCTATGGCTACACCTTC CASSQEDSYGYTF
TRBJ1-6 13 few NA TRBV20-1 TGCAGTGCTAGAGAGGATTACGGGGCACCCCTCCACTTT CSAREDYGAPLHF
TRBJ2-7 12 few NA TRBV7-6 TGTGCCAGCAGCTCGCCCCCCTACGAGCAGTACTTC CASSSPPYEQYF
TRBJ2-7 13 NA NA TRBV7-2 TGTGCCAGCAGCTTTAACAGGGTTTCCGAGCAGTACTTC CASSFNRVSEQYF
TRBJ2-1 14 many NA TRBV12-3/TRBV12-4 TGTGCCAGCAGTTTGGTGAGCTCCTACAATGAGCAGTTCTTC CASSLVSSYNEQFF
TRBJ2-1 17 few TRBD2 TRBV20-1 TGCAGTGCTAGAGATATGGTGACGGGACTAGCGACGGATGAGCAGTTCTTC CSARDMVTGLATDEQFF
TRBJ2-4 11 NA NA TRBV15 TGTGCCACCGAAGCGGTAGGGATTCAGTACTTC CATEAVGIQYF
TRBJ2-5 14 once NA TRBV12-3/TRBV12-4 TGTGCCAGCAGTTTAAGGGCAGAACAAGAGACCCAGTACTTC CASSLRAEQETQYF
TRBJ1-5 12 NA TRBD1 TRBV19 TGTGCCAGTAGTACCTCAGGGGGACCCCAGCATTTT CASSTSGGPQHF
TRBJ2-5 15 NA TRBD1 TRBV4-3 TGCGCCAGCAGCCCAGGGGGTGGGGGTAAAGAGACCCAGTACTTC CASSPGGGGKETQYF
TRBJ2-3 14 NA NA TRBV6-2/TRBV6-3 TGTGCCAGCAGGAACAGGGTATGGACAGATACGCAGTATTTT CASRNRVWTDTQYF
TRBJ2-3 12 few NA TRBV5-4 TGTGCCAGCAGCCAGCAACCAGATACGCAGTATTTT CASSQQPDTQYF
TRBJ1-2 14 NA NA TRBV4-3 TGCGCCAGCAGCCAAGAATCGGGAAGAAGTGGCTACACCTTC CASSQESGRSGYTF
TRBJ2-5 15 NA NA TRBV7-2 TGTGCCAGCAGCTGGAGGCAGGAGAAACAAGAGACCCAGTACTTC CASSWRQEKQETQYF
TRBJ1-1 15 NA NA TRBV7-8 TGTGCCAGCAGTCAATACAGGGTTGGGAACACTGAAGCTTTCTTT CASSQYRVGNTEAFF